These 19 T cell receptor beta chains originate from one sample sequenced in a study of cytomegalovirus exposure and HLA in healthy donors (dated by TCRdb to 2015 to 2018). Library preparation used the immunoSEQ multiplex PCR assay. A mixture of 60 forward primers for TCR Vbeta segments and 13 reverse primers for TCR Jbeta segments was used in the multiplex PCR. Imported from immuneACCESS, the table was reduced by TCRdb to in-frame sequences with V and J called. These copies leave out some clones; in studies compared against another copy, an unresolved V gene accounts for under half, and the cause of the remainder is not known. A total of about 120,000 clones appear in this sample, 76% of them only once. Approximately 12% of the sample is in the top ten clones. The sample comprised PBMCs. Receptors originate from a middle-aged woman in good health and CMV-seropositive.

This rearrangement joins TRBV6-5 to TRBJ2-6; TRBD1 might be the D (5 bases). V was pared by 10 bases and J by 2 bases, with 15 bases between. Germline-derived CDR1 and CDR2 are MNHEY and SVGAGI. This CDR3 comprises 15 residues. DNA of the CDR3: TGTGCCACCCAAAGGGGAATGACTGGGGCCAACGTCCTGACTTTC. It specifies CATQRGMTGANVLTF.

The chain uses TRBV7-9 and TRBJ1-1; D is possibly TRBD1 (6 bases). The V gene lost 5 bases and the J gene lost 4 bases, with 20 bases spanning the gap. Germline V gives CDR1 SEHNR, CDR2 FQNEAQ (reference sequence). The CDR3 is 16 amino acids. The CDR3 DNA sequence: TGTGCCAGCAGCGCAGCGGGAAGAGGGGGAGGCACTGAAGCTTTCTTT. Residues: CASSAAGRGGGTEAFF.

The V and J genes are TRBV23-1 and TRBJ2-3; 7 bases agree with TRBD1. TRBV23-1 is placed among ORFs of uncertain function. The CDR3 spans 15 residues. The V gene end was trimmed by 2 bases and the J gene end by 2 bases; junction bases not matched to a gene: 4. Here the CDR3 DNA reads TGCGCCAGCAGTCAAAACGACAGGGACACAGATACGCAGTATTTT. Translated, it gives CASSQNDRDTDTQYF.

This clone was seen a single time. The chain uses TRBV6-1 and TRBJ2-2; tentatively, D is TRBD2 (7 bases). CDR1 is MNHNS, CDR2 SASEGT, per germline. V lost 7 bases, J lost 4 bases, and 16 bases lay in between. CDR3 length equals 15 residues. The CDR3 nucleotides are TGTGCCAGCACCCAAGGGGGGGTCGGCACCGGGGAGCTGTTTTTT. Translated, it gives CASTQGGVGTGELFF.

The J gene is TRBJ1-1, the V gene TRBV14, with TRBD1 matching 7 bases. CDR1 SGHDN and CDR2 FVKESK come from the germline V gene. The junction had 11 bases not matched to a gene; V was cut back by 4 bases and J by 0 bases. This CDR3 has 17 residues. Here the CDR3 reads CASSLYGGTAMNTEAFF. For the CDR3, the DNA is TGTGCCAGCAGCCTCTATGGCGGGACAGCCATGAACACTGAAGCTTTCTTT.

V is TRBV2 and J is TRBJ1-1; 7 positions agree with TRBD1. The J segment lost 5 bases and the V segment lost 6 bases, leaving 9 bases of the junction unmatched. Germline V gene data show CDR1 as SNHLY and CDR2 as FYNNEI. The CDR3 spans 14 residues. This CDR3 is CASSSGGFRTEAFF. CDR3 DNA sequence: TGTGCCAGCAGCTCAGGGGGGTTCAGAACTGAAGCTTTCTTT.

The chain carries TRBV5-6 and TRBJ2-3; TRBD2 agrees at 8 bases. The CDR3 loop spans 15 amino acids. The trim removed 7 bases at V and 2 bases at J, leaving 9 bases unmatched. Looked up from germline, CDR1 is SGHDT and CDR2 is YYEEEE. The chain's CDR3 is CASVAGGWFTDTQYF. CDR3 in DNA: TGTGCCAGCGTTGCGGGGGGCTGGTTCACAGATACGCAGTATTTT.

The chain is built from TRBV10-3 and TRBJ2-5; 8 positions agree with TRBD1. The CDR3 contains 16 residues. V was clipped by 0 bases and J by 4 bases; unmatched bases: 7. CDR1 and CDR2 (germline): ENHRY, SYGVKD. CDR3 in amino acids: CAISESIRQGAETQYF. CDR3 sequence (DNA): TGTGCCATCAGTGAGTCGATTAGGCAGGGGGCAGAGACCCAGTACTTC.

The chain is built from TRBV7-2 and TRBJ2-1; D perhaps matches TRBD2 (5 bases). The ends were cut back, 0 bases at V and 2 bases at J, with 11 bases in the middle. CDR1 is SGHTA, CDR2 FQGNSA, per germline. This CDR3 region has 16 residues. Written as DNA, the CDR3 is TGTGCCAGCAGCTTAGCGTCTAGCCGAGCCTACAATGAGCAGTTCTTC. Translating it yields CASSLASSRAYNEQFF.

Concerning this clone: The same CDR3 also results from other DNA sequences found in this sample. The CDR3 sequence: CASSPGQGNTEAFF. CDR3 sequence (DNA): TGTGCCAGCTCACCGGGACAGGGGAACACTGAAGCTTTCTTT. The chain joins TRBV18 to TRBJ1-1; TRBD1 matches at 9 bases. With 3 bases clipped from V and 1 base from J, the junction kept 0 bases outside the gene matches. Germline assignment: CDR1 KGHSH and CDR2 LQKENI. The CDR3 contains 14 residues.

The V gene is TRBV27, the J gene TRBJ1-2; D not certain. Trimming shortened V by 3 bases and J by 0 bases, and 14 bases separated the two germline ends. Germline assignment: CDR1 MNHEY and CDR2 SMNVEV (reference sequence). The CDR3 length is 16 residues. The CDR3 sequence is CASSLGGSEANYGYTF. The CDR3, as DNA: TGTGCCAGCAGTTTGGGAGGATCGGAAGCTAACTATGGCTACACCTTC.

The genes are TRBV29-1 and TRBJ2-1; TRBD1 matches at 9 bases. Germline V CDR1 and CDR2: SQVTM, ANQGSEA. V trimming: 7 bases; J trimming: 6 bases; junction bases outside the gene matches: 7. The CDR3 loop spans 13 amino acids. Written as DNA, the CDR3 is TGCAGCGCCGACAGGGGGACTATCAATGAGCAGTTCTTC. Protein: CSADRGTINEQFF.

This chain joins TRBV5-6 and TRBJ1-2, with D possibly being TRBD1 (6 bases). Germline V CDR1 and CDR2: SGHDT, YYEEEE. The CDR3 consists of 12 residues. Between the trimmed V and J ends, which lost 2 bases and 5 bases, there was a span of 7 bases. The chain's CDR3 is CASSLGQYGYTF. In DNA, the CDR3 is TGTGCCAGCAGCTTAGGACAGTATGGCTACACCTTC.

This chain links TRBV7-8 with TRBJ2-1; 10 nucleotides line up with TRBD1. Germline V gene data show CDR1 as SGHVS and CDR2 as FQNEAQ. V dropped 5 bases and J dropped 3; count of bases not matched to a gene: 4. This CDR3 contains 15 residues. In DNA, the CDR3 is TGTGCCAGCAGCCTAGGGACAGGGGACTACAATGAGCAGTTCTTC. This encodes CASSLGTGDYNEQFF.

The rearrangement uses TRBV6-4 and TRBJ2-5, with TRBD1 matching over 9 bases. Unmatched junction bases numbered 8, after V lost 10 bases and J lost 5 bases. Germline lookup yields CDR1 MRHNA and CDR2 SNTAGT. The length of the CDR3 is 13 residues. The CDR3 spells CAIKTGGRETQYF. The CDR3 DNA sequence: TGTGCCATTAAGACAGGGGGAAGGGAGACCCAGTACTTC.

This clone was seen more than once but under ten times. This chain uses TRBV7-2 with TRBJ2-7; TRBD1 aligns across 8 bases. The germline V gene has CDR1 SGHTA and CDR2 FQGNSA. The V segment lost 3 bases and the J segment 5 bases; nucleotides outside the gene matches: 6. CDR3 length: 14 amino acids. This chain's CDR3 is CASSFQDRAHEQYF. DNA of the CDR3: TGTGCCAGCAGCTTTCAGGACAGGGCGCACGAGCAGTACTTC.

This clone occurred a few times. The V gene is TRBV5-1, the J gene TRBJ2-5; the match to TRBD2 covers 7 bases. Germline CDR1 is SGHRS and CDR2 is YFSETQ. After removal of 0 bases from V and 2 bases from J, the junction contained 1 base not matched to a gene. The CDR3 is 14 amino acids. The CDR3 loop reads CASSLVGGQETQYF. CDR3 sequence (DNA): TGCGCCAGCAGCTTGGTCGGGGGGCAAGAGACCCAGTACTTC.

V is TRBV5-1 and J is TRBJ2-5, with a weak D call TRBD2 (5 bases). The CDR3 consists of 15 residues. The V and J ends lost 6 bases and 6 bases respectively, with 21 bases between them. From germline, CDR1 is SGHRS and CDR2 YFSETQ. The CDR3 here is CASTPGLHLPQTQYF. CDR3 coding DNA: TGCGCCAGCACCCCCGGACTCCACTTGCCCCAGACCCAGTACTTC.

CDR3 in amino acids: CAISPRDSNTGELFF. The CDR3 DNA is TGTGCCATCAGCCCCCGGGACAGCAACACCGGGGAGCTGTTTTTT. The chain carries TRBV10-3 and TRBJ2-2; 7 nucleotides agree with TRBD1. After removal of 6 bases from V and 2 bases from J, the junction contained 6 bases not matched to a gene. CDR1 is ENHRY and CDR2 is SYGVKD in the germline V gene. The CDR3 length is 15 residues.